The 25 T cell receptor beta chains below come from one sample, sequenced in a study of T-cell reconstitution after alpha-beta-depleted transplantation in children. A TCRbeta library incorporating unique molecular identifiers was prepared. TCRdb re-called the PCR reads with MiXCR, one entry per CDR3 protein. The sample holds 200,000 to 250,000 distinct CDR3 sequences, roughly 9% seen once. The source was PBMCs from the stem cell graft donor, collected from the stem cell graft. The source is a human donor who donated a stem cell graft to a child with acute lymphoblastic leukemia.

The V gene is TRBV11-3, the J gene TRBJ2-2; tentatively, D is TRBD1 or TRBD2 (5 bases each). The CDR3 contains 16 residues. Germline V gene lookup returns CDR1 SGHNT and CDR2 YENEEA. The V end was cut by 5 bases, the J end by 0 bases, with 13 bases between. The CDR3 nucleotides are TGTGCCAGCAGCCCTGGGACGGACGCGAACACCGGGGAGCTGTTTTTT. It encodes CASSPGTDANTGELFF.

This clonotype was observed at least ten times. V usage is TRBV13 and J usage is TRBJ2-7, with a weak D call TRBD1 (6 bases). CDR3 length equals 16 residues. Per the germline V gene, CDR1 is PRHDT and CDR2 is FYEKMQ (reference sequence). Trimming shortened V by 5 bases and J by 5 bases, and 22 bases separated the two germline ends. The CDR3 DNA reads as TGTGCCAGCAGCAATTACAGGGTATCAAGTTCGAACGAGCAGTACTTC. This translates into CASSNYRVSSSNEQYF.

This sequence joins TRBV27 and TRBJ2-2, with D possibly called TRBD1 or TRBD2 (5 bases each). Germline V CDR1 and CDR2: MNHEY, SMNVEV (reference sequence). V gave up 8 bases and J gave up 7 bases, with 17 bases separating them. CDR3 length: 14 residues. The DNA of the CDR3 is TGTGCCAGCGAGTCCGACGGGGCGGGCGGGGAGCTGTTTTTT. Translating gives CASESDGAGGELFF.

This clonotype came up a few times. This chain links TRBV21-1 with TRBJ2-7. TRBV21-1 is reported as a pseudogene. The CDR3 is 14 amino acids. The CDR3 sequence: CASSNRGATYEQYF. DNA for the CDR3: TGTGCCAGCAGCAACAGGGGAGCGACCTACGAGCAGTACTTC.

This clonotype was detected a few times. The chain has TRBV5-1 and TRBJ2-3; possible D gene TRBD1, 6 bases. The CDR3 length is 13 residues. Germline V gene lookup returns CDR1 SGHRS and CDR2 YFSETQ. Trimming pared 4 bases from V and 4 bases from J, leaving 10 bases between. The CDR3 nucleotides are TGCGCCAGCAGCCCGGACAGCGCAGATACGCAGTATTTT. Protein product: CASSPDSADTQYF. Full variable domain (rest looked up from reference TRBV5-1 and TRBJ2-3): KAGVTQTPRYLIKTRGQQVTLSCSPISGHRSVSWYQQTPGQGLQFLFEYFSETQRNKGNFPGRFSGRQFSNSRSEMNVSTLELGDSALYLCASSPDSADTQYFGPGTRLTVL.

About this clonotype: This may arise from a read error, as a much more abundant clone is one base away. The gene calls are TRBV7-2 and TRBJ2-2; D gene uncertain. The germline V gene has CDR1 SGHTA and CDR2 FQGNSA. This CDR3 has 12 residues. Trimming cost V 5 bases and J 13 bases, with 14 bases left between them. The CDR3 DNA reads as TGTGCCAGCAGCCTCTGGGCTAAAAGGCTGTTTTTT. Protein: CASSLWAKRLFF.

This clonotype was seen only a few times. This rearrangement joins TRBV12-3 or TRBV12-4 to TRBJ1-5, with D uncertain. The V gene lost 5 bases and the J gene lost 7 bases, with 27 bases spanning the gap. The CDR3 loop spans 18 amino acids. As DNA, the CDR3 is TGTGCCAGCAGTACCTCACTGGAGGAACTTCTCTTAGGGCAGCCCCAGCATTTT. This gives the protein CASSTSLEELLLGQPQHF.

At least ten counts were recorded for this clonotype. The CDR3 protein is CASSADTQYF. The CDR3 nucleotides are TGTGCCAGTAGTGCAGATACGCAGTATTTT. V is TRBV6-6 and J is TRBJ2-3; D remains ambiguous. CDR1 and CDR2 from the germline V gene are MNHNY and SVGAGI (reference sequence). V lost 9 bases and J 4 bases, leaving 5 bases between the germline ends. The CDR3 totals 10 residues.

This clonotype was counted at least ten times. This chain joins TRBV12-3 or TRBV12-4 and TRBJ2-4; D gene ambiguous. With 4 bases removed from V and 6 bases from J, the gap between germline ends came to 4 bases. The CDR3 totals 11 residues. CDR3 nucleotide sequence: TGTGCCAGCAGTTCGGGAAACATTCAGTACTTC. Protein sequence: CASSSGNIQYF.

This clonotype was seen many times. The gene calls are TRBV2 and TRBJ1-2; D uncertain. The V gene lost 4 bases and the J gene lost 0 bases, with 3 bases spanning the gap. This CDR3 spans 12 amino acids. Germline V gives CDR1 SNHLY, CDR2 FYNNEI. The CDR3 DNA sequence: TGTGCCAGCAGTGTAGCTAACTATGGCTACACCTTC. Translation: CASSVANYGYTF.

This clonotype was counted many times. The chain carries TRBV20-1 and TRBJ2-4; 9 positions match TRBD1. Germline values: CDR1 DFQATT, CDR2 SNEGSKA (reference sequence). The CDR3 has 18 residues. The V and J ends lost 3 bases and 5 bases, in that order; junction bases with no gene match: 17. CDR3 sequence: CSASPGTGPVYRENIQYF. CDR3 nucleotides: TGCAGTGCTAGTCCCGGGACAGGGCCAGTGTATAGGGAAAACATTCAGTACTTC.

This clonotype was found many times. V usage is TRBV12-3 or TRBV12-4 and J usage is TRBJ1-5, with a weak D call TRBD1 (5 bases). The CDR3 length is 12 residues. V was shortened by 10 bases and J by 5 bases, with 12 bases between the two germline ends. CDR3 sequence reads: CATARGDQPQHF. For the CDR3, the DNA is TGTGCCACCGCGAGAGGGGATCAGCCCCAGCATTTT.

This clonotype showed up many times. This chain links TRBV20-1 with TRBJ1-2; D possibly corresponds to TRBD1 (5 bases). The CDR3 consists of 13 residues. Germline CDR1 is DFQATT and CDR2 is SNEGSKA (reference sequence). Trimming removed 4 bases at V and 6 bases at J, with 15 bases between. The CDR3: CSATPGKIHGYTF. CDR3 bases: TGCAGTGCTACCCCAGGGAAAATCCATGGCTACACCTTC.

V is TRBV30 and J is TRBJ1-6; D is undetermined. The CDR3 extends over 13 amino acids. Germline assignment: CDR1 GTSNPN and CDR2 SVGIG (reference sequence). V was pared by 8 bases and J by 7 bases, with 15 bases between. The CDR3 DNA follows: TGTGCCGGCCAAACAGTGACGAATTCACCCCTCCACTTT. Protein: CAGQTVTNSPLHF.

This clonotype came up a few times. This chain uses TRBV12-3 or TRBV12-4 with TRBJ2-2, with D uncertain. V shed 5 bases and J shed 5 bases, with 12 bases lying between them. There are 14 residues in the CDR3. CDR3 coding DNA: TGTGCCAGCAGTCGTACCTCTAGAACCGGGGAGCTGTTTTTT. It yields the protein CASSRTSRTGELFF.

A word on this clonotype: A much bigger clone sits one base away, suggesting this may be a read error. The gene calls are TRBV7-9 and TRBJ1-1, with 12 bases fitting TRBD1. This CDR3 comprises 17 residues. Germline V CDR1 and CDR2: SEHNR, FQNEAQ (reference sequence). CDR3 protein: CAISLGGTGGADTEAFF. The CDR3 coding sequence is TGTGCCATCAGCTTAGGAGGGACAGGGGGCGCGGACACTGAAGCTTTCTTT.

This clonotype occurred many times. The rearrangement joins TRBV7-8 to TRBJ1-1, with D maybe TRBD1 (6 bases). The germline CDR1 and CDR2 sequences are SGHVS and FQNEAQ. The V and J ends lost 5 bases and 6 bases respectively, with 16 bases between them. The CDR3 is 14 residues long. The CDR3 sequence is CASSDRFFFSEAFF. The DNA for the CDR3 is TGTGCCAGCAGCGACAGGTTTTTTTTTTCTGAAGCTTTCTTT.

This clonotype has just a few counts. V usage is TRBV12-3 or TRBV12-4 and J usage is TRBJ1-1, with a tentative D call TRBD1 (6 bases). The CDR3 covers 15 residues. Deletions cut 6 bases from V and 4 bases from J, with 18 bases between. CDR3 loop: CASSWTASYATEAFF. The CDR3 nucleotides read TGTGCCAGCAGCTGGACAGCCTCATACGCCACTGAAGCTTTCTTT.

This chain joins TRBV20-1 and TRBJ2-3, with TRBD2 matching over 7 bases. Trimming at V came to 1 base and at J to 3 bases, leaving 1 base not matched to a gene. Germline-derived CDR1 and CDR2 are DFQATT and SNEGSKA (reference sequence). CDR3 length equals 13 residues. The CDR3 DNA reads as TGCAGTGCTAGAGCGGGGGGTACAGATACGCAGTATTTT. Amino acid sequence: CSARAGGTDTQYF.

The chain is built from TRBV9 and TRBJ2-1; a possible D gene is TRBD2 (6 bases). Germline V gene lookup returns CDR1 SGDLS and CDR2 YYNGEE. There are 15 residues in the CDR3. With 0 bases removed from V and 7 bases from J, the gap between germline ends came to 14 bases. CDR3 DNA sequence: TGTGCCAGCAGCGTAGGCGGGGCCCTTAAGAATGAGCAGTTCTTC. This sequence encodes CASSVGGALKNEQFF.

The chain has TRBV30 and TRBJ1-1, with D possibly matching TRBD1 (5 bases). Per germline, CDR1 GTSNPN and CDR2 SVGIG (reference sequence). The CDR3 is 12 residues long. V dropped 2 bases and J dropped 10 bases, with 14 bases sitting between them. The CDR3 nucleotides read TGTGCCTGGAGTCGTAGGGGTTGGCGAGCTTTCTTT. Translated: CAWSRRGWRAFF.

CDR3 amino acids: CASSSGTFRSYNEQFF. CDR3 DNA: TGTGCCAGCAGCTCCGGGACTTTCCGCTCCTACAATGAGCAGTTCTTC. The chain combines TRBV7-2 with TRBJ2-1; possibly TRBD2 for D (6 bases). CDR3 length equals 16 residues. V gave up 4 bases and J gave up 0 bases, with 13 bases separating them. Germline V lookup: CDR1 SGHTA, CDR2 FQGNSA. The whole variable domain, remainder taken from reference TRBV7-2 and TRBJ2-1, is GAGVSQSPSNKVTEKGKDVELRCDPISGHTALYWYRQSLGQGLEFLIYFQGNSAPDKSGLPSDRFSAERTGGSVSTLTIQRTQQEDSAVYLCASSSGTFRSYNEQFFGPGTRLTVL.

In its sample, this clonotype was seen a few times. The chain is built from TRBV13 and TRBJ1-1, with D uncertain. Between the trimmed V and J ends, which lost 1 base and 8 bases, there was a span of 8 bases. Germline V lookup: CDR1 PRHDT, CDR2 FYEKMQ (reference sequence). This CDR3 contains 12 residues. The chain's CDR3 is CASSLAGREAFF. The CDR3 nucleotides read TGTGCCAGCAGCTTAGCGGGCAGAGAAGCTTTCTTT.

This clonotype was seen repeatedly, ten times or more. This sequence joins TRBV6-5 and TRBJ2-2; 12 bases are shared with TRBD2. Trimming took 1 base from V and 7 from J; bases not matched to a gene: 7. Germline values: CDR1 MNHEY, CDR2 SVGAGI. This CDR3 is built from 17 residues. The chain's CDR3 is CASSYWASGGAGGELFF. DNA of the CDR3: TGTGCCAGCAGTTACTGGGCTAGCGGGGGGGCCGGCGGGGAGCTGTTTTTT.

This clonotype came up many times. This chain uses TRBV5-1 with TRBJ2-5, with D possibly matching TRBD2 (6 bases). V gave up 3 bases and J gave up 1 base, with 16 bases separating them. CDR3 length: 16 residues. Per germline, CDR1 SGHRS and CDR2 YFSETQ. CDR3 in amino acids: CASSSMGLWGQETQYF. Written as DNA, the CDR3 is TGCGCCAGCAGCTCAATGGGACTTTGGGGCCAAGAGACCCAGTACTTC.